This T cell receptor (beta chain) was retrieved from a study of vaccination and CD4 T cells after COVID-19. On the study more broadly: SARS-CoV-2, HCoV-NL63, HCoV-OC43 and HCoV-229E supplied the overlapping spike peptides used to stimulate cells.

Treatment of the sample: approximately nine-day PBMC culture with coronavirus spike peptide pools or control peptides (ViraFEST assay). V lost 3 bases to trimming and J lost 0 bases, with 14 bases between them. This CDR3 comprises 16 residues. CDR1 SNHLY and CDR2 FYNNEI come from the germline V gene. A note on this clonotype: Its antigen is unknown.

Researchers used the Oncomine TCR Beta short-read assay to sequence DNA from cultured CD4+ T cells. TCRdb called the PCR reads again in MiXCR, with one record for every CDR3 protein. The sample has 25,000 to 30,000 distinct CDR3 sequences; roughly 60% are singletons. Specimen: CD4+ T cells from blood, cultured in vitro, collected after SARS-CoV-2 vaccination. The chain employs TRBV2 and TRBJ1-2; the D is unclear. This clonotype was sampled from a human donor who received a COVID-19 vaccine. This CDR3 is CASSERSAGSNYGYTF. The CDR3 DNA is TGTGCCAGCAGTGAGCGATCTGCAGGATCTAACTATGGCTACACCTTC.